This is a list of T cell receptor beta chains from one sample in a study of regulatory T cells in long-lasting Graves disease. TCRdb processed the multiplex PCR reads anew with MiXCR; each CDR3 protein has one entry. The sample lists roughly 360,000 distinct CDR3 sequences; less than 30% were seen once. This specimen was peripheral blood mononuclear cells (PBMCs), taken when the disease was refractory, from a patient treated with antithyroid drugs. Source of these receptors: a woman between 40 and 55 years old with Graves disease. Both conserved end residues are part of each CDR3. The order of the fields is D gene, CDR3 length, J gene, V gene, clone size, CDR3 protein, CDR3 DNA. D genes are given only for firm matches. Expanded clones get a size class; other rows say once, few or many, or leave the size out.

TRBD1	15	TRBJ1-2	TRBV28	many	CASRGGDRGHYGYTF	TGTGCCAGCAGAGGGGGGGACAGAGGGCACTATGGCTACACCTTC
TRBD2	15	TRBJ2-7	TRBV7-6	many	CASSLVPGLPYEQYF	TGTGCCAGCAGCTTAGTTCCGGGACTACCCTACGAGCAGTACTTC
-	10	TRBJ2-7	TRBV6-1	-	CASGSYEQYF	TGTGCCAGCGGATCCTACGAGCAGTACTTC
-	14	TRBJ1-1	TRBV12-3/TRBV12-4	many	CASSPRRGSTEAFF	TGTGCCAGCAGTCCAAGGCGAGGGAGCACTGAAGCTTTCTTT
-	14	TRBJ1-2	TRBV12-3/TRBV12-4	-	CASSLPRRGGGYTF	TGTGCCAGCAGTTTACCGCGCAGGGGTGGTGGCTACACCTTC
-	15	TRBJ2-7	TRBV28	many	CASSPSGALSYEQYF	TGTGCCAGCAGTCCAAGCGGAGCTCTTTCCTACGAGCAGTACTTC
TRBD2	15	TRBJ2-1	TRBV6-1	few	CASSLLAAFYNEQFF	TGTGCCAGCAGCCTACTAGCGGCTTTTTACAATGAGCAGTTCTTC
TRBD1	15	TRBJ2-5	TRBV7-3	-	CASSLGQGDRETQYF	TGTGCCAGCAGCTTGGGACAGGGGGATCGGGAGACCCAGTACTTC
TRBD1	15	TRBJ2-2	TRBV19	-	CASRTGEMDTGELFF	TGTGCCTCCAGGACAGGCGAGATGGACACCGGGGAGCTGTTTTTT
TRBD1	14	TRBJ2-1	TRBV27	few	CATQQTGARNEQFF	TGTGCCACGCAACAGACAGGGGCGAGGAATGAGCAGTTCTTC
-	13	TRBJ1-1	TRBV12-3/TRBV12-4	-	CASTRGANTEAFF	TGTGCCAGCACTCGAGGGGCGAACACTGAAGCTTTCTTT
TRBD1	14	TRBJ1-2	TRBV2	-	CASSLRTGAGGYTF	TGTGCCAGCAGCTTGAGGACAGGGGCCGGGGGCTACACCTTC
-	17	TRBJ1-5	TRBV19	few	CASSIKGVIGSNQPQHF	TGTGCCAGTAGTATTAAGGGGGTGATTGGTAGCAATCAGCCCCAGCATTTT
-	15	TRBJ1-6	TRBV20-1	few	CSATSIGQNNSPLHF	TGCAGTGCTACTTCGATAGGACAGAATAATTCACCCCTCCACTTT
-	15	TRBJ2-7	TRBV7-9	few	CASSSLPGSSYEQYF	TGTGCCAGCAGCTCTCTACCAGGGAGCTCCTACGAGCAGTACTTC
-	15	TRBJ1-5	TRBV18	-	CASSPPGGINQPQHF	TGTGCCAGCTCACCACCTGGGGGGATCAATCAGCCCCAGCATTTT
TRBD1	15	TRBJ2-7	TRBV28	-	CASSLAKGTGDEQYF	TGTGCCAGCAGCTTAGCCAAGGGGACAGGGGACGAGCAGTACTTC
-	14	TRBJ2-5	TRBV28	many	CASSFPGITETQYF	TGTGCCAGCAGTTTTCCAGGTATTACGGAGACCCAGTACTTC
-	14	TRBJ1-2	TRBV11-2	many	CASSLGSGLPGYTF	TGTGCCAGCAGCTTAGGGTCCGGGCTTCCTGGCTACACCTTC
TRBD2	17	TRBJ2-7	TRBV12-3/TRBV12-4	-	CASSDSSGTSGRYEQYF	TGCGCCAGCAGTGATTCCTCCGGGACTAGCGGGAGGTACGAGCAGTACTTC
TRBD1	16	TRBJ2-5	TRBV19	-	CASSPRPRTGVETQYF	TGTGCCAGTAGTCCAAGGCCCCGGACAGGGGTAGAGACCCAGTACTTC
-	16	TRBJ2-2	TRBV4-1	-	CASNEMGGRGAGELFF	TGCGCCAGCAACGAAATGGGCGGACGAGGGGCCGGGGAGCTGTTTTTT
-	13	TRBJ1-2	TRBV20-1	many	CSARPDWGGGYTF	TGCAGTGCTAGGCCTGACTGGGGAGGTGGCTACACCTTC
-	13	TRBJ2-1	TRBV12-3/TRBV12-4	-	CASSLADYNEQFF	TGTGCCAGCAGCTTAGCGGATTACAATGAGCAGTTCTTC
TRBD2	14	TRBJ2-7	TRBV29-1	few	CSVEPLAGTYEQYF	TGCAGCGTTGAGCCACTAGCGGGGACCTACGAGCAGTACTTC
-	14	TRBJ2-7	TRBV6-2/TRBV6-3	-	CASSSWGKNYEQYF	TGTGCCAGCAGTTCGTGGGGGAAAAATTACGAGCAGTACTTC
TRBD1	14	TRBJ1-2	TRBV28	-	CASRTGGVWYGYTF	TGTGCCAGCAGGACAGGGGGAGTATGGTATGGCTACACCTTC
-	14	TRBJ2-7	TRBV28	many	CAAAGTPVYYEQYF	TGTGCCGCTGCCGGGACCCCTGTCTACTACGAGCAGTACTTC
-	14	TRBJ2-2	TRBV20-1	-	CSARASANTGELFF	TGTAGTGCTAGAGCAAGCGCGAACACCGGGGAGCTGTTTTTT
-	14	TRBJ2-7	TRBV12-3/TRBV12-4	many	CASSFVGNSYEQYF	TGTGCCAGCAGTTTTGTAGGGAATTCCTACGAGCAGTACTTC
TRBD1	14	TRBJ1-2	TRBV25-1	many	CASNPWDRENGYTF	TGTGCCAGCAATCCGTGGGACAGGGAAAATGGCTACACCTTC
TRBD2	16	TRBJ2-2	TRBV20-1	few	CSARGDGRANTGELFF	TGCAGTGCTAGAGGGGACGGGAGGGCTAACACCGGGGAGCTGTTTTTT
-	15	TRBJ2-2	TRBV5-6	-	CASSLVTISHGELFF	TGTGCCAGCAGCTTGGTCACGATCAGTCACGGGGAGCTGTTTTTT
-	14	TRBJ2-7	TRBV13	many	CASSAGLGVYEQYF	TGTGCCAGCAGCGCCGGACTCGGAGTCTACGAGCAGTACTTC
-	9	TRBJ1-1	TRBV18	-	CASSPAETF	TGTGCCAGCTCGCCCGCCGAGACATTT
TRBD1	15	TRBJ1-1	TRBV10-1	few	CASSGRQGHGTEAFF	TGCGCCAGCAGCGGAAGACAGGGGCACGGCACTGAAGCTTTCTTT
-	13	TRBJ1-3	TRBV6-5	-	CASSLMRGNTIYF	TGTGCCAGCAGTTTAATGAGGGGAAACACCATATATTTT
TRBD1	15	TRBJ1-5	TRBV15	-	CATSGQGYSNQPQHF	TGTGCCACCAGCGGACAGGGGTATAGCAATCAGCCCCAGCATTTT
-	13	TRBJ2-2	TRBV12-3/TRBV12-4	once	CASSLNQLAELFF	TGTGCCAGCAGTTTAAACCAACTAGCGGAGCTGTTTTTT
TRBD1	17	TRBJ2-5	TRBV28	many	CASSLAGTGGWTETQYF	TGTGCCAGCAGTTTAGCCGGGACAGGGGGCTGGACAGAGACCCAGTACTTC
-	13	TRBJ1-3	TRBV2	many	CASRDTSGNTIYF	TGTGCCAGCAGGGACACCTCTGGAAACACCATATATTTT
TRBD2	11	TRBJ2-7	TRBV28	many	CASSFRLAQYF	TGTGCCAGCAGTTTCCGACTAGCCCAGTACTTC
-	11	TRBJ2-1	TRBV12-3/TRBV12-4	-	CASSFLRQQFF	TGTGCCAGCAGTTTTCTGAGACAGCAGTTCTTC
-	14	TRBJ1-5	TRBV6-1	-	CASSESGVYQPQHF	TGTGCCAGCAGTGAATCAGGGGTGTATCAGCCCCAGCATTTT
-	13	TRBJ2-7	TRBV10-3	few	CAISGASSYEQYF	TGTGCCATCAGTGGGGCTAGCTCCTACGAGCAGTACTTC
-	15	TRBJ2-7	TRBV28	many	CASSLFSTGTYEQYF	TGTGCCAGCAGTTTATTCTCGACTGGTACCTACGAGCAGTACTTC
-	15	TRBJ2-7	TRBV19	-	CASSTLSGLSYEQYF	TGTGCCAGTAGTACACTTAGCGGCCTCTCCTACGAGCAGTACTTC